Listed below are T cell receptor beta chains from one sample, sequenced in a study of T-cell memory formation after mild COVID-19. TCRdb re-derived calls from the 5' RACE reads in MiXCR, one entry per CDR3 protein. The table shows about 400,000 distinct CDR3 sequences, with 20% to 25% occurring only once. Sequenced: PBMCs or a T cell subset sorted from them (not recorded which). Receptors were obtained from an adult woman who had mild COVID-19 (a few samples of this study predate the infection). Cell type and time point are not known. Each CDR3 is given with its conserved first and last residue. The D gene is left open where the match is weak. Some rows have no size entry. The others give once, few or many, or a class for an expanded clone.

d_gene: TRBD2
len: 17
v_gene: TRBV9
abundance: few
j_gene: TRBJ2-3
CDR3nt: TGTGCCAGCAGCGTAGCCCGGGAGGGTCCCTATAACTCTGCGCAGTATTTT
CDR3aa: CASSVAREGPYNSAQYF

d_gene: -
len: 14
v_gene: TRBV5-1
abundance: -
j_gene: TRBJ2-5
CDR3nt: TGCGCCAGCAGCTTGGATCTCCCTCAAGAGACCCAGTACTTC
CDR3aa: CASSLDLPQETQYF

d_gene: -
len: 16
v_gene: TRBV7-3
abundance: once
j_gene: TRBJ2-3
CDR3nt: TGTGCCAGCAGTCCAAATGGGCGGGGCATTGGAGATACGCAGTATTTT
CDR3aa: CASSPNGRGIGDTQYF

d_gene: -
len: 14
v_gene: TRBV5-1
abundance: few
j_gene: TRBJ2-1
CDR3nt: TGCGCCAGCGGTGGGTGGTTAGGCGACAATGAGCAGTTCTTC
CDR3aa: CASGGWLGDNEQFF

d_gene: TRBD2
len: 16
v_gene: TRBV5-1
abundance: few
j_gene: TRBJ2-1
CDR3nt: TGCGCCAGCAGCTTGGCGGGACTAGTGTTCTACAATGAGCAGTTCTTC
CDR3aa: CASSLAGLVFYNEQFF

d_gene: TRBD1
len: 14
v_gene: TRBV7-9
abundance: -
j_gene: TRBJ2-7
CDR3nt: TGTGCCAGCAGCTCGGGACAGGGGTACCACGAGCAGTACTTC
CDR3aa: CASSSGQGYHEQYF

d_gene: -
len: 15
v_gene: TRBV7-2
abundance: -
j_gene: TRBJ2-3
CDR3nt: TGTGCCAGCAGCTTGAAGGCGGGCCGCGGGGATACGCAGTATTTT
CDR3aa: CASSLKAGRGDTQYF

d_gene: TRBD1
len: 15
v_gene: TRBV15
abundance: few
j_gene: TRBJ1-6
CDR3nt: TGTGCCACCAGCAGTAACAGGGGAGGTAATTCACCCCTCCACTTT
CDR3aa: CATSSNRGGNSPLHF

d_gene: TRBD2
len: 15
v_gene: TRBV7-3
abundance: few
j_gene: TRBJ2-1
CDR3nt: TGTGCCAGCAGCCCCATGGGACTAGCGGGAGACGTGCAGTTCTTC
CDR3aa: CASSPMGLAGDVQFF

d_gene: -
len: 14
v_gene: TRBV6-4
abundance: few
j_gene: TRBJ2-2
CDR3nt: TGTGCCAGCAGTGACTCGAAGGGCACCGGGGAGCTGTTTTTT
CDR3aa: CASSDSKGTGELFF

d_gene: -
len: 17
v_gene: TRBV4-1
abundance: few
j_gene: TRBJ2-3
CDR3nt: TGCGCCAGCAGCCAAGATGGTGAGGGAATTCCCACAGATACGCAGTATTTT
CDR3aa: CASSQDGEGIPTDTQYF

d_gene: -
len: 15
v_gene: TRBV7-3
abundance: -
j_gene: TRBJ1-1
CDR3nt: TGTGCCAGCAGCTTATCGGTGGTGGGGAACACTGAAGCTTTCTTT
CDR3aa: CASSLSVVGNTEAFF

d_gene: -
len: 14
v_gene: TRBV18
abundance: -
j_gene: TRBJ1-1
CDR3nt: TGTGCCAGCTCACCAACGAGGGGTCGGACTGAAGCTTTCTTT
CDR3aa: CASSPTRGRTEAFF

d_gene: -
len: 14
v_gene: TRBV9
abundance: -
j_gene: TRBJ2-3
CDR3nt: TGTGCCAGCAGCGTAGACTTGGGGGCAGATACGCAGTATTTT
CDR3aa: CASSVDLGADTQYF

d_gene: -
len: 14
v_gene: TRBV12-3/TRBV12-4
abundance: -
j_gene: TRBJ2-7
CDR3nt: TGTGCCAGTCAGAGATACGGGAGTGCCTACGAGCAGTACTTC
CDR3aa: CASQRYGSAYEQYF

d_gene: -
len: 14
v_gene: TRBV27
abundance: -
j_gene: TRBJ1-1
CDR3nt: TGTGCCAGCAGCGGGCGAGGGGCTTACACTGAAGCTTTCTTT
CDR3aa: CASSGRGAYTEAFF

d_gene: -
len: 12
v_gene: TRBV6-5
abundance: -
j_gene: TRBJ2-7
CDR3nt: TGTGCCAGCAGTTTCGAGGGCTTCGAGCAGTACTTC
CDR3aa: CASSFEGFEQYF